This TCR beta chain was found in a study of technical replicates of blood from a few donors. Method: immunoSEQ multiplex PCR; TCRdb's copy keeps in-frame clones and lacks some. The sample yields 70,000 to 85,000 clones, approximately 97% seen once. The V gene lost 2 bases and the J gene lost 3 bases, with 17 bases spanning the gap. Looked up from germline, CDR1 is KGHSH and CDR2 is LQKENI. CDR3 length equals 16 residues. This TCR was sampled from a human donor in good health. J is TRBJ2-7 and V is TRBV18; perhaps TRBD1 as D (6 bases). Sequenced: T cells isolated from PBMCs. CDR3 nucleotide sequence: TGTGCCAGCTCACCAGGGGGCGTAGGGTCCGACTACGAGCAGTACTTC. This gives the protein CASSPGGVGSDYEQYF.